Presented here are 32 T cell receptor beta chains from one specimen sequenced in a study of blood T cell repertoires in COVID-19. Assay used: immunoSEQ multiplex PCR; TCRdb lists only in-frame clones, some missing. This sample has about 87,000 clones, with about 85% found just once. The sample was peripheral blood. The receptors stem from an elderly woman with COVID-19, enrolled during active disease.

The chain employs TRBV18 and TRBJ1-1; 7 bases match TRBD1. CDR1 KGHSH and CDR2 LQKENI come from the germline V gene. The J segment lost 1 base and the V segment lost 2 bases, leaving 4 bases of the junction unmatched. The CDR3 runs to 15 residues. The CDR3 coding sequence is TGTGCCAGCTCACCAAACAGGGGAACGAACACTGAAGCTTTCTTT. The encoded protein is CASSPNRGTNTEAFF.

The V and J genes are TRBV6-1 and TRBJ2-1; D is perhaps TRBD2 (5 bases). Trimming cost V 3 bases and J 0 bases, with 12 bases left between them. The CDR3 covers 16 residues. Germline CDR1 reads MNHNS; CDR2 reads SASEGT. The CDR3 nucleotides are TGTGCCAGCAGTGAGTTTGTAGGGAGCTCCTACAATGAGCAGTTCTTC. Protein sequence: CASSEFVGSSYNEQFF.

The CDR3 spells CAWSRGSANQPQHF. CDR3 DNA sequence: TGTGCCTGGAGTAGAGGTAGTGCAAATCAGCCCCAGCATTTT. The rearrangement links TRBV30 to TRBJ1-5, with no clear D. V lost 2 bases to trimming and J lost 4 bases, with 12 bases between them. CDR3 size: 14 residues. Germline V gives CDR1 GTSNPN, CDR2 SVGIG (reference sequence).

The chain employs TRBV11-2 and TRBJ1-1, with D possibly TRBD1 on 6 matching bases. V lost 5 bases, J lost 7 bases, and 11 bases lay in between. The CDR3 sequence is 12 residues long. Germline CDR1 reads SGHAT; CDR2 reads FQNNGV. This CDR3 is CASSLPRGEAFF. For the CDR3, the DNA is TGTGCCAGCAGCCTACCCAGGGGTGAAGCTTTCTTT.

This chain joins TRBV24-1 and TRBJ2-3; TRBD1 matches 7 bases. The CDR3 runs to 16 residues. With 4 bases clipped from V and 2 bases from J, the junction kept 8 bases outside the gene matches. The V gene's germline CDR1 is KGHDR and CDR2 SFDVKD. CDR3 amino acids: CATSDRTGWDTDTQYF. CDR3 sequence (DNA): TGTGCCACCAGTGACCGGACAGGATGGGACACAGATACGCAGTATTTT.

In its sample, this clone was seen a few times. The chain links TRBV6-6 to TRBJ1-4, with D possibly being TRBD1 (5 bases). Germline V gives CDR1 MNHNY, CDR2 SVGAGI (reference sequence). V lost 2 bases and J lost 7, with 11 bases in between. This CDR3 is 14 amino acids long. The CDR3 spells CASSYVQGGEKLFF. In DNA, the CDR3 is TGTGCCAGCAGTTACGTCCAGGGAGGTGAAAAACTGTTTTTT.

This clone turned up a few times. The CDR3 sequence is CASSPGAASGMAQQYF. In DNA form, the CDR3 reads TGTGCCAGCTCACCGGGGGCGGCCAGCGGGATGGCCCAGCAGTACTTC. The chain joins TRBV18 to TRBJ2-7, with a weak D call TRBD2 (7 bases). Germline V CDR1 and CDR2: KGHSH, LQKENI. The CDR3 extends over 16 amino acids. The V end was cut by 3 bases, the J end by 8 bases, with 23 bases between.

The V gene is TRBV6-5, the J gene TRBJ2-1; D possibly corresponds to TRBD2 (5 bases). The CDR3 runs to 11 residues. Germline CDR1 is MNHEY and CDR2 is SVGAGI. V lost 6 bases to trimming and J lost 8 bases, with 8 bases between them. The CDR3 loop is CASSSSYEQFF. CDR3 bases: TGTGCCAGCAGCTCTAGCTATGAGCAGTTCTTC.

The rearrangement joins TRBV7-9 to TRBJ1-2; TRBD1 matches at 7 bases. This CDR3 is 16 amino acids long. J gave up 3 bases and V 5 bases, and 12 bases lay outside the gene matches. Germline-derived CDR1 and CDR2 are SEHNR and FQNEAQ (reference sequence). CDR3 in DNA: TGTGCCAGCAGCCCTCTTCGGGCAGGGGGTCACTATGGCTACACCTTC. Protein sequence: CASSPLRAGGHYGYTF.

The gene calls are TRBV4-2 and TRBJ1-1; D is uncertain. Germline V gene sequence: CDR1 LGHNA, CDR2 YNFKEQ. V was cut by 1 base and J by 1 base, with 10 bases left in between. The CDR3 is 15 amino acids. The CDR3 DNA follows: TGTGCCAGCAGCCAAGCGGAGGTTGGGAACACTGAAGCTTTCTTT. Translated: CASSQAEVGNTEAFF.

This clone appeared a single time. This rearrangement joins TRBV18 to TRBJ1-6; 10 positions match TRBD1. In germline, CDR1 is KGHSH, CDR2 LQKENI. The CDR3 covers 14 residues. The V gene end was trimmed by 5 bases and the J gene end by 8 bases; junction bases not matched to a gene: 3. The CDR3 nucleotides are TGTGCCAGCTCAGGGACAGGGGCTGATTCACCCCTCCACTTT. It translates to CASSGTGADSPLHF.

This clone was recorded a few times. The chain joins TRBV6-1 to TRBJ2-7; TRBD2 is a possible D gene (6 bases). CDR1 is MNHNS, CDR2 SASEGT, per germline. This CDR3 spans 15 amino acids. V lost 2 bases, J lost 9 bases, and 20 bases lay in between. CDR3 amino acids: CASSEQTGLGRVQYF. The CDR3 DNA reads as TGTGCCAGCAGTGAACAGACGGGACTGGGTCGGGTGCAGTACTTC.

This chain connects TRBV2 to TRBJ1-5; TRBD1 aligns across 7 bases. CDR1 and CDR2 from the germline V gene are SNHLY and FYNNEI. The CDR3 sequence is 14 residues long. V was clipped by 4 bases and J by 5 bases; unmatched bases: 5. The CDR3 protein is CASSVTGYDQPQHF. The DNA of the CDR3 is TGTGCCAGCAGTGTGACAGGGTACGATCAGCCCCAGCATTTT.

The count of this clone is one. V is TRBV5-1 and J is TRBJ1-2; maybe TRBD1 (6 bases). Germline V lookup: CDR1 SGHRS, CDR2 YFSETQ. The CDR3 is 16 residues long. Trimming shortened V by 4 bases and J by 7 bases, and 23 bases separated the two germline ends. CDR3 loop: CASSREAFPGALGYTF. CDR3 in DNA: TGCGCCAGCAGCCGGGAGGCGTTTCCGGGGGCGCTTGGCTACACCTTC.

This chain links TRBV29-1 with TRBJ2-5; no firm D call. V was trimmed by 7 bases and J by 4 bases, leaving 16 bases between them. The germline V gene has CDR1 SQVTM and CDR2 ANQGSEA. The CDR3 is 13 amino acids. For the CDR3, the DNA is TGCAGCGCCGAATCGTCGATCGGAGAGACCCAGTACTTC. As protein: CSAESSIGETQYF.

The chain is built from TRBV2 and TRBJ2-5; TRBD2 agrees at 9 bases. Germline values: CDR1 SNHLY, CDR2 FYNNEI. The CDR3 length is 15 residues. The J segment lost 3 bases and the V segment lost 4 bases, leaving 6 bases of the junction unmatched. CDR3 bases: TGTGCCAGCAGTGTTGGTAGCGGGAGTGAAGAGACCCAGTACTTC. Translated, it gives CASSVGSGSEETQYF. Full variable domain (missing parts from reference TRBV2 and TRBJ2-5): EPEVTQTPSHQVTQMGQEVILRCVPISNHLYFYWYRQILGQKVEFLVSFYNNEISEKSEIFDDQFSVERPDGSNFTLKIRSTKLEDSAMYFCASSVGSGSEETQYFGPGTRLLVL.

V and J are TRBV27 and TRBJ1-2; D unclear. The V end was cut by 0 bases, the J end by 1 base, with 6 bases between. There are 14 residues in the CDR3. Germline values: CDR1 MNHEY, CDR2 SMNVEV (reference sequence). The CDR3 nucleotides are TGTGCCAGCAGTTTATCCAGTCTTAACTATGGCTACACCTTC. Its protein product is CASSLSSLNYGYTF.

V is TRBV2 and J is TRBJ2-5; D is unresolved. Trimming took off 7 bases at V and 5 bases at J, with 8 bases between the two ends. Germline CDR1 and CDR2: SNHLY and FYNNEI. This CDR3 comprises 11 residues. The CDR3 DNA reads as TGTGCCAGCACCGTACTTGAGACCCAGTACTTC. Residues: CASTVLETQYF.

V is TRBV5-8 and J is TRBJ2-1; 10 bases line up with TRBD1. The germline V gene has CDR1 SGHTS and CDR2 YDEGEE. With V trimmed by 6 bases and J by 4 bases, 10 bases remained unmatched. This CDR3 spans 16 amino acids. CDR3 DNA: TGTGCCAGCACCTCAGCGGGACAGGGGAGGTACAATGAGCAGTTCTTC. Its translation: CASTSAGQGRYNEQFF.

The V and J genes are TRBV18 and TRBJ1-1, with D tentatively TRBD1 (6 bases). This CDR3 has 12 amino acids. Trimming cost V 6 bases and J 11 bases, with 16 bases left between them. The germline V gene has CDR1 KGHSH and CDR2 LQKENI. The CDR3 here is CASSGTPLYAFF. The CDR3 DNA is TGTGCCAGCTCCGGGACACCCTTGTATGCTTTCTTT. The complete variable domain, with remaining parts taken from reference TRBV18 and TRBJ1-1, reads NAGVMQNPRHLVRRRGQEARLRCSPMKGHSHVYWYRQLPEEGLKFMVYLQKENIIDESGMPKERFSAEFPKEGPSILRIQQVVRGDSAAYFCASSGTPLYAFFGQGTRLTVV.

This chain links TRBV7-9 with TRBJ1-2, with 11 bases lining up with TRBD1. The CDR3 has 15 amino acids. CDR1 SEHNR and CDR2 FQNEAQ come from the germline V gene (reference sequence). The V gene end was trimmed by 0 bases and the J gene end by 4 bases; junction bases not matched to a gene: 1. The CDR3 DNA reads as TGTGCCAGCAGCTTAGCAGGGACAGGGGGCTATGGCTACACCTTC. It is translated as CASSLAGTGGYGYTF. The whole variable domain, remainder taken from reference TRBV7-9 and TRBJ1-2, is DTGVSQNPRHKITKRGQNVTFRCDPISEHNRLYWYRQTLGQGPEFLTYFQNEAQLEKSRLLSDRFSAERPKGSFSTLEIQRTEQGDSAMYLCASSLAGTGGYGYTFGSGTRLTVV.

The DNA of the CDR3 is TGTGCCAGTAGTATCTTACAGGGGCAACTTGAAAAACTGTTTTTT. It is translated as CASSILQGQLEKLFF. The chain carries TRBV19 and TRBJ1-4, with 7 bases matching TRBD1. J was trimmed by 7 bases and V by 3 bases; bases with no gene match: 8. Germline V gene sequence: CDR1 LNHDA, CDR2 SQIVND (reference sequence). This CDR3 has 15 residues. Variable domain in full (rest from reference TRBV19 and TRBJ1-4): DGGITQSPKYLFRKEGQNVTLSCEQNLNHDAMYWYRQDPGQGLRLIYYSQIVNDFQKGDIAEGYSVSREKKESFPLTVTSAQKNPTAFYLCASSILQGQLEKLFFGSGTQLSVL.

In DNA form, the CDR3 reads TGTGCCAGCAAGTATAGCGGGACGACTTATGAGCAGTTCTTC. Its protein is CASKYSGTTYEQFF. The chain has TRBV6-4 and TRBJ2-1; 8 bases line up with TRBD2. The CDR3 runs to 14 residues. Per germline, CDR1 MRHNA and CDR2 SNTAGT. The trim removed 7 bases at V and 8 bases at J, leaving 10 bases unmatched.

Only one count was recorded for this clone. This CDR3 is CASSLSWAGGSLMIFNEQFF. The CDR3, as DNA: TGCGCCAGCAGCCTCTCTTGGGCGGGAGGGTCTTTAATGATATTCAATGAGCAGTTCTTC. This chain links TRBV4-1 with TRBJ2-1, with 9 bases matching TRBD2. Germline values: CDR1 MGHRA, CDR2 YSYEKL. J lost 6 bases, V lost 4 bases, and 22 bases had no gene match. The length of the CDR3 is 20 residues.

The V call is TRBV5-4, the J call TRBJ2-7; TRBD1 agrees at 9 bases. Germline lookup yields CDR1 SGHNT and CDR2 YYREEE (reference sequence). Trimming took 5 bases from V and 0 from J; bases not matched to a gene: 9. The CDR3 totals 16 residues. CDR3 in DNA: TGTGCCAGCAGTTATACGGGACAGGGATTCTCCTACGAGCAGTACTTC. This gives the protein CASSYTGQGFSYEQYF.

The CDR3 protein is CASSDRNNSPLHF. CDR3 nucleotide sequence: TGTGCCAGCTCAGACAGAAATAATTCACCCCTCCACTTT. V usage is TRBV18 and J usage is TRBJ1-6; perhaps TRBD1 as D (5 bases). The V gene's germline CDR1 is KGHSH and CDR2 LQKENI. Trimming took off 5 bases at V and 5 bases at J, with 7 bases between the two ends. The CDR3 length is 13 residues.

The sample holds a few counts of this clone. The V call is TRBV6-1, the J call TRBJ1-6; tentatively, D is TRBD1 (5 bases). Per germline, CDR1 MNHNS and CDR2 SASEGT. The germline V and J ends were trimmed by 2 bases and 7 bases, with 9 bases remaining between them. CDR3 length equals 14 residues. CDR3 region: CASSEQGRNSPLHF. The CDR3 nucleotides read TGTGCCAGCAGTGAACAGGGCAGAAATTCACCCCTCCACTTT.

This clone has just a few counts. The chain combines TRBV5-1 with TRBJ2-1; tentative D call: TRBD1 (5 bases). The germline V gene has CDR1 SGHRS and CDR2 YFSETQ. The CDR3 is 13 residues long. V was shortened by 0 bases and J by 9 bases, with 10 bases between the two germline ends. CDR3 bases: TGCGCCAGCAGCTTGGCCCAGGGATTTGAGCAGTTCTTC. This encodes CASSLAQGFEQFF.

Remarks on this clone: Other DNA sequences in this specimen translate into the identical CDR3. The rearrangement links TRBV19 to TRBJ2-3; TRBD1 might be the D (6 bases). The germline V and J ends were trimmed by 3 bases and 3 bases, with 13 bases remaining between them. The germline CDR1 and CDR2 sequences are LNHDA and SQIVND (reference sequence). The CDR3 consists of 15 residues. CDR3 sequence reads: CASSIRAGETDTQYF. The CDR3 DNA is TGTGCCAGTAGTATTAGGGCAGGGGAAACAGATACGCAGTATTTT.

DNA of the CDR3: TGTGCCAGCTCACCCCTCCGACAGGGGTCAGACTATGGCTACACCTTC. This gives the protein CASSPLRQGSDYGYTF. J is TRBJ1-2 and V is TRBV18, with TRBD1 matching 8 bases. Germline assignment: CDR1 KGHSH and CDR2 LQKENI. The CDR3 totals 16 residues. The ends lost 3 bases at V and 3 bases at J; junction bases unmatched: 9.

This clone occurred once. CDR3 in amino acids: CASSVKSSVYSYNEQFF. In DNA form, the CDR3 reads TGTGCCAGCAGCGTCAAGTCTAGCGTCTACTCCTACAATGAGCAGTTCTTC. This chain links TRBV9 with TRBJ2-1, with D possibly TRBD2 on 6 matching bases. This CDR3 has 17 residues. Trimming removed 2 bases at V and 0 bases at J, with 15 bases between. CDR1 and CDR2 from the germline V gene are SGDLS and YYNGEE.

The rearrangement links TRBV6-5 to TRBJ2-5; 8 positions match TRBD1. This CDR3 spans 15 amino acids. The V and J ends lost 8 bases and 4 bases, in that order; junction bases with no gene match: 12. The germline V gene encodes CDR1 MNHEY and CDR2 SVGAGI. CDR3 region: CASSKGGTGGETQYF. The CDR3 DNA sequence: TGTGCCAGCTCTAAGGGGGGAACAGGGGGAGAGACCCAGTACTTC.